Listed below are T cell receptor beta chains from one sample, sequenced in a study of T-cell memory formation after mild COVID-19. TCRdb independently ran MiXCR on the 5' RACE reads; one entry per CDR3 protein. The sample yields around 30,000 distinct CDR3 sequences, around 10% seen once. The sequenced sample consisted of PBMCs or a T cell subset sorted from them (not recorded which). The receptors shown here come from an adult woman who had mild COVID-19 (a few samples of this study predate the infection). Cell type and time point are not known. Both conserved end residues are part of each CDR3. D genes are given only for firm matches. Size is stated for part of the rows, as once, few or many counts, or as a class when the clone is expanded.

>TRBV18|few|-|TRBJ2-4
TGTGCCAGCTCACCATTAATCCATAGGGATATAGCCAAAAACATTCAGTACTTC
CASSPLIHRDIAKNIQYF
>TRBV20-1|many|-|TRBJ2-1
TGCAGTGCGGACGAGCGGACATCCTACAATGAGCAGTTCTTC
CSADERTSYNEQFF
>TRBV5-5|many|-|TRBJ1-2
TGTGCCAGCAGCTTCGCAGGGGACCACTATGGCTACACCTTC
CASSFAGDHYGYTF
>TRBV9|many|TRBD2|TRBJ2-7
TGTGCCAGCAGCGTCGGACTAGCGGGGGGGCATAACGAGCAGTACTTC
CASSVGLAGGHNEQYF
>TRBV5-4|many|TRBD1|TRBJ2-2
TGTGCCAGCGGACAGGGCTCCGGGGAGCTGTTTTTT
CASGQGSGELFF
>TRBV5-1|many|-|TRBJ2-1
TGCGCCAGCAGTCCCCGAGGGGGGGGATCATCAAATGAGCAGTTCTTC
CASSPRGGGSSNEQFF
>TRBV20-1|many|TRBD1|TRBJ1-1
TGCAGTGCTAGGGGGACAGGGGGCGCCAACACTGAAGCTTTCTTT
CSARGTGGANTEAFF
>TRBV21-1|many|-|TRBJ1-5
TGTGCCAGCAATCAGCCCCAGCATTTT
CASNQPQHF
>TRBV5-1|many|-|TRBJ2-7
TGCGCCAGCAGCTTGGTGCAGCTCGGCGACGAGCAGTACTTC
CASSLVQLGDEQYF
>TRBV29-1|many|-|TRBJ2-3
TGCAGCGTTACGACCCAACAGGGAAAGAGAACAGATACGCAGTATTTT
CSVTTQQGKRTDTQYF
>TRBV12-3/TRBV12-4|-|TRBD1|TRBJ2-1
TGTGCCAGCAGCTCGACAGGGGGTTGGGTACGCAATGAGCAGTTCTTC
CASSSTGGWVRNEQFF